This T cell receptor beta chain is from a study of spatial heterogeneity in lung cancer. Background on the study: Alpha-chain detections were consistently fewer than beta-chain detections among the sequences.

Time point reported: blood at routine non-recurrence follow-up after resection. Whole RNA obtained from tumor, nontumor lung or frozen PBMC underwent sequencing without sorting. Each CDR3 protein is one row after TCRdb ran MiXCR on the 5' RACE reads. The sample consists of 95,000 to 120,000 distinct CDR3 sequences, approximately 11% of them appearing once. Trimming removed 3 bases from V and 6 bases from J, with 8 bases in between. CDR3 length: 12 amino acids. CDR1 GTSNPN and CDR2 SVGIG come from the germline V gene (reference sequence). This clonotype has only a few counts. The V and J genes are TRBV30 and TRBJ2-2, with unresolved D. The origin of this receptor is a female donor with early-stage non-small cell lung cancer. The sample was PBMCs, taken at follow-up. The CDR3 DNA follows: TGTGCCTGGAGATTAAGGCCCGGGGAGCTGTTTTTT. As protein: CAWRLRPGELFF.